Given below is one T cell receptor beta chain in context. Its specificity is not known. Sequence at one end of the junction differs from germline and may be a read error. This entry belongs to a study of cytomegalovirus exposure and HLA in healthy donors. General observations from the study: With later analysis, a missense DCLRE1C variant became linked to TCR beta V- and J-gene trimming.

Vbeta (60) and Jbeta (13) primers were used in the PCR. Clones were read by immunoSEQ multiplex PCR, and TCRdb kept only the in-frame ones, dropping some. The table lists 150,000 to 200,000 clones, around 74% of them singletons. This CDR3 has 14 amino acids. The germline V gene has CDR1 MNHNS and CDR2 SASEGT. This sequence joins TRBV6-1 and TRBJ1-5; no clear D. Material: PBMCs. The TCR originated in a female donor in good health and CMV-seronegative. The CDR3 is CASSEGVGNQPQHF. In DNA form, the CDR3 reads TGTGCCAGCAGCGAAGGAGTGGGCAATCAGCCCCAGCATTTT.